This section outlines one TCR beta chain sequence together with its context. Its specificity is unknown. The CDR3 has 14 amino acids. The germline CDR1 and CDR2 sequences are SGHAT and FQNNGV. The V gene lost 2 bases and the J gene lost 3 bases, with 9 bases spanning the gap. This sample was taken from a study of OX40 agonist ivuxolimab in advanced cancers. Study details: Enrolled patients in dose escalation had cancers that were hepatocellular carcinoma, melanoma, renal cell or head and neck cancer. Study-wide points: The antigen specificity of the peripheral T cells (those that were expanded) was not determined. Low normalized clonal expansion also occurred in some nonresponding patients.

Repertoires were generated with immunoSEQ multiplex PCR, while TCRdb's copy carries only in-frame clones and drops some. The data hold 90,000 to 100,000 clones, with 90% to 96% observed a single time. The gene calls are TRBV11-2 and TRBJ2-3; the D gene is possibly TRBD1 (5 bases). The sample was CD4+ or CD8+ T cells sorted from blood, taken in a trial of the OX40 agonist ivuxolimab. This sequence originates from an adult with an advanced solid tumor such as melanoma, head and neck, liver or kidney cancer. Here the CDR3 reads CASSLWGPTDTQYF. The CDR3 DNA sequence: TGTGCCAGCAGCTTATGGGGCCCAACAGATACGCAGTATTTT.